This T cell receptor beta chain was profiled in a study of human T cells and chemical hapten exposure. At the level of the study: For the roughly 26-week duration of the study, patients were given weekly doses of diphenylcyclopropenone on the scalp. Upper-back patch tests with 0.01% DPC were read at 6 days. Study results and limitations: TCRs exceeding a frequency of 1 in 1000 stayed unchanged under DPC sensitization.

As regards this clonotype: The antigen is unknown.

The time point here: pre-sensitization, week 0. This sample's treatment: therapeutic diphenylcyclopropenone sensitization with weekly scalp DPC. CDR1 and CDR2 from the germline V gene are SGHVS and FNYEAQ. CDR3 size: 15 residues. The junction had 6 bases not matched to a gene; V was cut back by 1 base and J by 5 bases. TCRdb itself ran the RACE reads through MiXCR, one entry per CDR3 protein. The table records about 260,000 distinct CDR3 sequences, about 9.4% of them present only once. The TCR comes from a woman aged 40 to 49 with alopecia areata. Some clones in this sample may be carry-over from other donors' samples. Sequencing used whole blood, obtained in connection with sensitization to the hapten diphenylcyclopropenone (DPC). This rearrangement joins TRBV7-6 to TRBJ2-7; TRBD2 matches at 9 bases. The CDR3 sequence: CASSLGLAGTDEQYF. The CDR3 DNA reads TGTGCCAGCAGCTTAGGCCTAGCGGGAACCGACGAGCAGTACTTC.